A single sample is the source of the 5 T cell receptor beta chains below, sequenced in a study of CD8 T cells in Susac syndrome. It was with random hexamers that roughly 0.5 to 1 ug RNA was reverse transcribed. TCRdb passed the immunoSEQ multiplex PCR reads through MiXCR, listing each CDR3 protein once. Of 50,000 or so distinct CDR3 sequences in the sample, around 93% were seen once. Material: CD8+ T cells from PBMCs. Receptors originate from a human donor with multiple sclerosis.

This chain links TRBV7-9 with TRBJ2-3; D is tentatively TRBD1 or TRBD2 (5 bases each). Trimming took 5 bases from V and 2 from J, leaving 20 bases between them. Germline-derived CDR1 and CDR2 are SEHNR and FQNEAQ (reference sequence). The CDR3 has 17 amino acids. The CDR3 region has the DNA TGTGCCAGCAGCCCCCCGGGGTCAGGGAGACCCACAGATACGCAGTATTTT. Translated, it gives CASSPPGSGRPTDTQYF.

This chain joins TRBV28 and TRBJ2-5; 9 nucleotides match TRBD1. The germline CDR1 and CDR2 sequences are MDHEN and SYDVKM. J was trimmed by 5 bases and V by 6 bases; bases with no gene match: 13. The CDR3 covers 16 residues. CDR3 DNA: TGTGCCAGCAGGGGGGTGGGGGACAGGGAAAGGGAGACCCAGTACTTC. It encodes CASRGVGDRERETQYF.

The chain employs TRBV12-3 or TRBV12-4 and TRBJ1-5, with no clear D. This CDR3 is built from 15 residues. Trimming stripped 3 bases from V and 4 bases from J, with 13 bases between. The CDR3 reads CASSFKFEGNQPQHF. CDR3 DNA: TGTGCCAGCAGTTTTAAATTCGAGGGAAATCAGCCCCAGCATTTT.

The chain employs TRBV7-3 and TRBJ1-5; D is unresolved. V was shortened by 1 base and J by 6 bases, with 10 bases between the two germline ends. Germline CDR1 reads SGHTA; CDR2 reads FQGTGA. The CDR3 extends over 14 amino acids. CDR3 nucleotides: TGTGCCAGCAGCTTAAACCATTACGGTCAGCCCCAGCATTTT. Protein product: CASSLNHYGQPQHF.

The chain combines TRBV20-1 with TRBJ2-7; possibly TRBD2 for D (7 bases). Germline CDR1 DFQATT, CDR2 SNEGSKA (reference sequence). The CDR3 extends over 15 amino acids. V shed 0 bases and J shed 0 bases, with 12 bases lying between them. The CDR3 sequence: CSARDGGGSSYEQYF. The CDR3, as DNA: TGCAGTGCTAGAGATGGCGGGGGCTCCTCCTACGAGCAGTACTTC.